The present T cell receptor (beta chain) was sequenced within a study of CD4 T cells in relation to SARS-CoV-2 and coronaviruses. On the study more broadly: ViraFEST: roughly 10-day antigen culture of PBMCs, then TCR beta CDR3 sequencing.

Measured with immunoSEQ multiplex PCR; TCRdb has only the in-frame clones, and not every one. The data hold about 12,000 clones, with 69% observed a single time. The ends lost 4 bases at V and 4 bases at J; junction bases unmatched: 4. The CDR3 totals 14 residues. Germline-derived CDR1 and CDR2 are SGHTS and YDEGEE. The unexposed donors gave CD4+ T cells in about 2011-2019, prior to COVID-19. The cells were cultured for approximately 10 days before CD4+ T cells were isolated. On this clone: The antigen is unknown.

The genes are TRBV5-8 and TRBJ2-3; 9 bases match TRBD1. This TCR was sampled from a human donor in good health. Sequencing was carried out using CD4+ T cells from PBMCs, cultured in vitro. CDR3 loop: CASSLRQGADTQYF. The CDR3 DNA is TGTGCCAGCAGCCTAAGACAGGGGGCAGATACGCAGTATTTT.